This paragraph reports one T cell receptor (beta chain). The sample originates from a study of blood T cell repertoires in COVID-19. The overall study: Donors in the United States, Italy and Spain gave samples during acute or convalescent COVID-19. The analysed material was cDNA or gDNA that came from T cells, B-cell-depleted T cells, or PBMCs.

The CDR3 covers 17 residues. V lost 3 bases and J lost 6; bases outside the gene matches: 10. Germline lookup yields CDR1 SGHRS and CDR2 YFSETQ. In the original processing: The assay estimated nucleated cells by amplifying reference gene primers. Assay used: immunoSEQ multiplex PCR; TCRdb lists only in-frame clones, some missing. V and J calls and clone size are as listed in that table; D and trimming were resolved from the DNA. The sample includes 30,000 to 40,000 clones, approximately 80% of them seen just once. This chain uses TRBV5-1 with TRBJ2-2; 11 nucleotides line up with TRBD1. This TCR was sampled from a man over 45 with active COVID-19. The sequenced sample was peripheral blood. CDR3 in amino acids: CASSSRGTGGPAGELFF. In DNA, the CDR3 is TGCGCCAGCAGCTCGAGAGGGACAGGGGGTCCAGCCGGGGAGCTGTTTTTT. The variable domain in full, with the rest retrieved from reference TRBV5-1 and TRBJ2-2, is KAGVTQTPRYLIKTRGQQVTLSCSPISGHRSVSWYQQTPGQGLQFLFEYFSETQRNKGNFPGRFSGRQFSNSRSEMNVSTLELGDSALYLCASSSRGTGGPAGELFFGEGSRLTVL.